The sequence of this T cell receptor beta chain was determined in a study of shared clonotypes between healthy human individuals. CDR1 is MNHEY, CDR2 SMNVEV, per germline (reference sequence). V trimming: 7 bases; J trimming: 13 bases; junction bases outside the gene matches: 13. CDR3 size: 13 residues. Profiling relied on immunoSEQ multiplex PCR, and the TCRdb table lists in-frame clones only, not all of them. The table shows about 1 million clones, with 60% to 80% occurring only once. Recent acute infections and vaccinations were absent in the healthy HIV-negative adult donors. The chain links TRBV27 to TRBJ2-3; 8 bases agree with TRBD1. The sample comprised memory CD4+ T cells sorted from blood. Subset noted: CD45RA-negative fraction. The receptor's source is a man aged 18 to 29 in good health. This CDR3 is CASTLSGTGLEYF. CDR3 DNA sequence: TGTGCCAGCACCCTCTCAGGGACAGGTTTGGAGTATTTT.